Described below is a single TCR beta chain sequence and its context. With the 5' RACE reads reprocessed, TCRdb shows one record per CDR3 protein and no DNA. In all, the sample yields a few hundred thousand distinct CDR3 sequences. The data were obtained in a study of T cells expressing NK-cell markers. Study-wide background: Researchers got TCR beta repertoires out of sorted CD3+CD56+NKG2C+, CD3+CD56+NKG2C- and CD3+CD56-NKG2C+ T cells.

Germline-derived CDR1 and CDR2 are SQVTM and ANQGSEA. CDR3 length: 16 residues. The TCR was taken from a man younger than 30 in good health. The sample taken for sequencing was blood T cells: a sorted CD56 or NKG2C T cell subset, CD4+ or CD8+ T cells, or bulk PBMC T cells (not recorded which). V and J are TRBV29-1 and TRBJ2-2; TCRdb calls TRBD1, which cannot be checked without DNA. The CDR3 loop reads CSATGRGVADTGELFF.